This is a list of T cell receptor beta chains from one sample in a study of identical twins. In TCRdb, the 5' RACE reads were re-called with MiXCR into one record per CDR3 protein. This sample yields 1.5 million to 2 million distinct CDR3 sequences, of which around a third are seen a single time; around 0.25% belongs to the top ten. Sequencing was performed on cord blood. These receptors originate from a newborn girl in good health. Both conserved end residues are part of each CDR3. D genes are given only for firm matches. Size is stated for part of the rows, as once, few or many counts, or as a class when the clone is expanded.

TRBJ2-1	.	TRBV27	TRBD2	CASSFLTSGRVHEQFF	TGTGCCAGCAGTTTCCTGACTAGCGGGAGAGTCCATGAGCAGTTCTTC
TRBJ1-5	.	TRBV20-1	.	CSARAVNQPQHF	TGCAGTGCTAGAGCCGTAAATCAGCCCCAGCATTTT
TRBJ1-1	.	TRBV4-1	.	CASSQTPLNTEAFF	TGCGCCAGCAGCCAGACCCCCTTGAACACTGAAGCTTTCTTT
TRBJ2-7	many	TRBV28	.	CASRAGGDEQYF	TGTGCCAGCAGGGCAGGGGGGGACGAGCAGTACTTC
TRBJ2-2	few	TRBV2	TRBD2	CASSVGLAGTKGNTGELFF	TGTGCCAGCAGTGTAGGGCTAGCGGGTACCAAAGGAAACACCGGGGAGCTGTTTTTT
TRBJ2-5	.	TRBV18	.	CASSPPMPPETQYF	TGTGCCAGCTCACCACCGATGCCTCCAGAGACCCAGTACTTC
TRBJ2-5	.	TRBV28	TRBD2	CASSGAGEAEETQYF	TGTGCCAGCAGTGGGGCGGGAGAGGCAGAAGAGACCCAGTACTTC
TRBJ2-7	.	TRBV7-2	.	CASSLELVGDYEQYF	TGTGCCAGCAGCTTAGAACTAGTAGGGGACTACGAGCAGTACTTC
TRBJ1-1	.	TRBV29-1	.	CSVVGGRGWNTEAFF	TGCAGCGTTGTGGGGGGCAGAGGCTGGAACACTGAAGCTTTCTTT
TRBJ2-2	.	TRBV12-3/TRBV12-4	TRBD1	CASTTHPTGVTGELFF	TGTGCCAGCACCACACACCCTACAGGGGTCACCGGGGAGCTGTTTTTT
TRBJ2-1	.	TRBV3-1	.	CASSQDHPESYNKQFF	TGTGCCAGCAGCCAAGATCACCCTGAATCCTACAATAAGCAGTTCTTC
TRBJ2-7	.	TRBV5-6	TRBD1	CASSLAGQGYYEQYF	TGTGCCAGCAGCTTGGCGGGACAGGGCTACTACGAGCAGTACTTC
TRBJ2-5	.	TRBV25-1	TRBD2	CASSGRTSGMQETQYF	TGTGCCAGCAGTGGACGGACTAGCGGGATGCAAGAGACCCAGTACTTC
TRBJ2-1	.	TRBV4-2	.	CASSPREGTSQFF	TGTGCCAGCAGCCCCAGAGAGGGGACCAGTCAGTTCTTC
TRBJ1-5	few	TRBV24-1	.	CATSESGASNQPQHF	TGTGCCACCAGTGAATCAGGGGCCAGCAATCAGCCCCAGCATTTT
TRBJ2-3	many	TRBV29-1	.	CSVVGGTQYF	TGCAGCGTTGTGGGGGGTACGCAGTATTTT
TRBJ1-6	.	TRBV13	.	CASSLNGPGPHNSPLHF	TGTGCCAGCAGCTTAAATGGCCCGGGACCGCATAATTCACCCCTCCACTTT
TRBJ2-1	few	TRBV6-2/TRBV6-3	TRBD2	CASSYRLAGGLSSYNEQFF	TGTGCCAGCAGTTACCGACTAGCGGGGGGGCTCAGCTCCTACAATGAGCAGTTCTTC
TRBJ1-2	many	TRBV12-3/TRBV12-4	TRBD1	CASRDLGTAYGYTF	TGTGCCAGCAGGGACCTCGGGACAGCTTATGGCTACACCTTC
TRBJ2-7	.	TRBV10-3	TRBD2	CAIGSSGSSYEQYF	TGTGCCATCGGGTCTAGCGGGAGCTCCTACGAGCAGTACTTC
TRBJ1-4	.	TRBV12-3/TRBV12-4	.	CASSTRWVNEKLFF	TGTGCCAGCAGTACCCGATGGGTTAATGAAAAACTGTTTTTT
TRBJ2-7	many	TRBV6-1	.	CASSEAGREQYF	TGTGCCAGCAGTGAAGCAGGGCGCGAGCAGTACTTC
TRBJ1-4	.	TRBV20-1	TRBD1	CSAHTQGAREKLFF	TGCAGTGCCCACACACAGGGGGCTCGAGAAAAACTGTTTTTT
TRBJ2-5	few	TRBV11-2	.	CASGSLLRDEQYF	TGTGCCAGCGGTAGTCTATTAAGGGATGAGCAGTACTTC
TRBJ1-1	few	TRBV28	TRBD1	CASRSNRGLNTEAFF	TGTGCCAGCAGGTCCAACAGGGGGCTGAACACTGAAGCTTTCTTT
TRBJ2-3	.	TRBV7-7	.	CASSLGALYTSTDTQYF	TGTGCTAGCAGCTTAGGGGCTCTTTATACTAGCACAGATACGCAGTATTTT
TRBJ1-1	few	TRBV7-2	TRBD1	CASSGQALNTEAFF	TGTGCCAGCAGCGGACAGGCCTTGAACACTGAAGCTTTCTTT
TRBJ2-1	.	TRBV5-1	.	CASSLEPFLNEQFF	TGCGCCAGCAGCTTGGAGCCCTTCCTAAATGAGCAGTTCTTC
TRBJ2-7	few	TRBV5-1	.	CASSLTSDNEQYF	TGCGCCAGCAGCTTGACGTCCGACAATGAGCAGTACTTC
TRBJ2-5	.	TRBV2	.	CANSIGGQETQYF	TGTGCCAACAGTATCGGGGGGCAGGAGACCCAGTACTTC
TRBJ2-7	.	TRBV25-1	.	CASSEWCGPLCEQYF	TGTGCCAGCAGTGAATGGTGCGGCCCCCTATGCGAGCAGTACTTC
TRBJ2-1	.	TRBV6-5	.	CASRVQQRNYNEQFF	TGTGCCAGCAGAGTCCAGCAGAGAAACTACAATGAGCAGTTCTTC
TRBJ2-1	few	TRBV7-9	TRBD2	CASTESASGRLNEQFF	TGTGCCAGCACCGAAAGTGCTAGCGGGAGGTTAAATGAGCAGTTCTTC
TRBJ1-5	once	TRBV20-1	.	CSASPRGNQPQHF	TGCAGTGCTAGCCCCAGGGGCAATCAGCCCCAGCATTTT
TRBJ1-5	few	TRBV27	.	CASSSTQFSNQPQHF	TGTGCCAGCAGTTCGACACAGTTTAGCAATCAGCCCCAGCATTTT
TRBJ1-2	few	TRBV12-3/TRBV12-4	TRBD1	CASSDRGLDGYTF	TGTGCCAGCAGTGACAGGGGGCTGGATGGCTACACCTTC
TRBJ1-5	.	TRBV5-1	.	CASSYSGTLDQPQHF	TGCGCCAGCAGCTACTCCGGGACACTGGATCAGCCCCAGCATTTT
TRBJ2-1	few	TRBV5-1	.	CASSSIIRGAHNEQFF	TGCGCCAGCAGCTCTATCATCCGGGGGGCCCACAATGAGCAGTTCTTC
TRBJ2-3	few	TRBV10-3	.	CAIAATQDRRSTDTQYF	TGTGCCATCGCCGCCACCCAAGACAGGCGGAGCACAGATACGCAGTATTTT
TRBJ2-7	.	TRBV6-6	TRBD2	CASSSGTSGRSSYEQYF	TGTGCCAGCAGTTCCGGGACTAGCGGGAGGAGCTCCTACGAGCAGTACTTC
TRBJ2-3	.	TRBV2	.	CASSDKNTQYF	TGTGCCAGCAGTGATAAAAATACGCAGTATTTT
TRBJ2-4	.	TRBV30	.	CAWGTRRGAKNIQYF	TGTGCCTGGGGTACACGCCGCGGAGCCAAAAACATTCAGTACTTC
TRBJ2-3	few	TRBV12-3/TRBV12-4	.	CASSLAPDDPRDTQYF	TGTGCCAGCAGTTTAGCGCCTGACGACCCAAGGGATACGCAGTATTTT
TRBJ2-1	.	TRBV20-1	.	CSAIGQGQNEQFF	TGCAGTGCTATCGGGCAAGGACAGAATGAGCAGTTCTTC
TRBJ2-7	.	TRBV20-1	TRBD2	CSARSASSGHYEQYF	TGCAGTGCTAGATCTGCATCTAGCGGGCACTACGAGCAGTACTTC